A selection of T cell receptor beta chains follows, all from one sample in a study of cytotoxic CD8 clonotypes in ibrutinib-treated CLL. Some clones are missing from TCRdb's copy, which holds only in-frame ones; the method was immunoSEQ multiplex PCR. The sample has over 120,000 clones; about 75% are singletons. Sequences were derived from PBMCs, sampled after 24 months of ibrutinib treatment. These receptors were taken from a human donor with chronic lymphocytic leukemia. CDR3s include the opening cysteine and the closing phenylalanine or tryptophan. A D gene is named only where the DNA matches it firmly. Clone size is given for some rows only: seen once, a few or many times, or a class if the clone is expanded.

v_call: TRBV10-3; d_call: TRBD2; j_call: TRBJ2-7; cdr3_length: 15; clone_size: NA; cdr3_aa: CAISQTSGMSYEQYF; cdr3_nt: TGTGCCATCAGCCAGACTAGCGGGATGTCCTACGAGCAGTACTTC
v_call: TRBV28; d_call: TRBD1; j_call: TRBJ2-7; cdr3_length: 15; clone_size: NA; cdr3_aa: CASSKHFGQAYEQYF; cdr3_nt: TGTGCCAGCAGCAAACACTTCGGACAGGCCTACGAGCAGTACTTC
v_call: TRBV7-3; d_call: NA; j_call: TRBJ1-1; cdr3_length: 13; clone_size: NA; cdr3_aa: CASSSYRETEAFF; cdr3_nt: TGTGCCAGCAGCTCCTACAGGGAGACTGAAGCTTTCTTT
v_call: TRBV2; d_call: NA; j_call: TRBJ1-2; cdr3_length: 15; clone_size: NA; cdr3_aa: CASSSTGQGGYGYTF; cdr3_nt: TGTGCCAGCAGCTCCACAGGGCAAGGAGGCTATGGCTACACCTTC
v_call: TRBV21-1; d_call: NA; j_call: TRBJ2-3; cdr3_length: 13; clone_size: many; cdr3_aa: CASSNRGTDTQYF; cdr3_nt: TGTGCCAGCAGCAACAGGGGCACAGATACGCAGTATTTT
v_call: TRBV6-1; d_call: TRBD1; j_call: TRBJ2-7; cdr3_length: 14; clone_size: NA; cdr3_aa: CASSEAGQGSEQYF; cdr3_nt: TGTGCCAGCAGTGAAGCGGGACAGGGGAGCGAGCAGTACTTC
v_call: TRBV9; d_call: TRBD2; j_call: TRBJ2-1; cdr3_length: 17; clone_size: NA; cdr3_aa: CASSPWAGVWLGNEQFF; cdr3_nt: TGTGCCAGCAGCCCGTGGGCGGGGGTTTGGTTGGGTAATGAGCAGTTCTTC
v_call: TRBV5-1; d_call: NA; j_call: TRBJ2-5; cdr3_length: 13; clone_size: many; cdr3_aa: CASSFRMVETQYF; cdr3_nt: TGCGCCAGCAGCTTTAGGATGGTAGAGACCCAGTACTTC
v_call: TRBV5-1; d_call: TRBD1; j_call: TRBJ2-7; cdr3_length: 12; clone_size: NA; cdr3_aa: CASGDSPYEQYF; cdr3_nt: TGCGCCAGCGGGGACAGTCCCTACGAGCAGTACTTC
v_call: TRBV18; d_call: TRBD1; j_call: TRBJ1-1; cdr3_length: 14; clone_size: NA; cdr3_aa: CASAWGQQDTEAFF; cdr3_nt: TGTGCCAGCGCCTGGGGACAGCAGGACACTGAAGCTTTCTTT
v_call: TRBV4-2; d_call: TRBD2; j_call: TRBJ2-7; cdr3_length: 15; clone_size: NA; cdr3_aa: CASSQDGGVVYEQYF; cdr3_nt: TGTGCCAGCAGCCAAGATGGGGGGGTTGTGTACGAGCAGTACTTC
v_call: TRBV2; d_call: NA; j_call: TRBJ2-3; cdr3_length: 17; clone_size: once; cdr3_aa: CASTEGLAGGLPDTQYF; cdr3_nt: TGTGCCAGCACCGAGGGGTTGGCAGGGGGGCTTCCAGATACGCAGTATTTT
v_call: TRBV5-1; d_call: NA; j_call: TRBJ2-3; cdr3_length: 12; clone_size: NA; cdr3_aa: CASSTDTDTQYF; cdr3_nt: TGCGCCAGCAGCACAGACACAGATACGCAGTATTTT
v_call: TRBV9; d_call: TRBD1; j_call: TRBJ1-2; cdr3_length: 15; clone_size: NA; cdr3_aa: CASSGQGALNYGYTF; cdr3_nt: TGTGCCAGCAGCGGACAGGGGGCGCTGAACTATGGCTACACCTTC
v_call: TRBV27; d_call: NA; j_call: TRBJ1-5; cdr3_length: 15; clone_size: NA; cdr3_aa: CASRRGDAFNQPQHF; cdr3_nt: TGTGCCAGCAGGCGCGGGGACGCATTCAATCAGCCCCAGCATTTT
v_call: TRBV7-8; d_call: TRBD1; j_call: TRBJ1-5; cdr3_length: 17; clone_size: NA; cdr3_aa: CASSLGTGVGDGEPQHF; cdr3_nt: TGTGCCAGCAGCTTAGGGACAGGGGTTGGGGACGGGGAGCCCCAGCATTTT
v_call: TRBV6-1; d_call: TRBD1; j_call: TRBJ2-1; cdr3_length: 15; clone_size: few; cdr3_aa: CASRGWTGALDEQFF; cdr3_nt: TGTGCCAGCAGGGGCTGGACAGGGGCTTTGGATGAGCAGTTCTTC
v_call: TRBV18; d_call: NA; j_call: TRBJ2-7; cdr3_length: 14; clone_size: many; cdr3_aa: CASSPSRVGHEQYF; cdr3_nt: TGTGCCAGCTCACCGTCCAGGGTAGGCCACGAGCAGTACTTC
v_call: TRBV11-3; d_call: TRBD1; j_call: TRBJ2-2; cdr3_length: 17; clone_size: NA; cdr3_aa: CASSLGAGTGNTGELFF; cdr3_nt: TGTGCCAGCAGCTTAGGGGCCGGGACAGGCAACACCGGGGAGCTGTTTTTT
v_call: TRBV7-3; d_call: NA; j_call: TRBJ2-1; cdr3_length: 13; clone_size: once; cdr3_aa: CASSLTLGAWQFF; cdr3_nt: TGTGCCAGCAGCTTAACTTTGGGGGCGTGGCAGTTCTTC
v_call: TRBV18; d_call: NA; j_call: TRBJ2-7; cdr3_length: 14; clone_size: NA; cdr3_aa: CASSPTRDGYEQYF; cdr3_nt: TGTGCCAGCTCACCGACCCGGGACGGCTACGAGCAGTACTTC
v_call: TRBV7-9; d_call: TRBD1; j_call: TRBJ1-4; cdr3_length: 14; clone_size: NA; cdr3_aa: CASSSRGSNEKLFF; cdr3_nt: TGTGCCAGCAGCTCCAGGGGGTCTAATGAAAAACTGTTTTTT
v_call: TRBV27; d_call: TRBD2; j_call: TRBJ2-3; cdr3_length: 18; clone_size: NA; cdr3_aa: CASSLLGVAGTPSDTQYF; cdr3_nt: TGTGCCAGCAGTTTGCTCGGAGTAGCGGGGACCCCTTCGGATACGCAGTATTTT
v_call: TRBV4-3; d_call: NA; j_call: TRBJ2-5; cdr3_length: 16; clone_size: NA; cdr3_aa: CASSQGADPSGETQYF; cdr3_nt: TGCGCCAGCAGCCAAGGCGCAGACCCCAGTGGGGAGACCCAGTACTTC
v_call: TRBV7-9; d_call: NA; j_call: TRBJ2-1; cdr3_length: 14; clone_size: NA; cdr3_aa: CASSLGIGSGEQFF; cdr3_nt: TGTGCCAGCAGCTTGGGGATCGGGAGTGGTGAGCAGTTCTTC
v_call: TRBV10-3; d_call: NA; j_call: TRBJ1-2; cdr3_length: 14; clone_size: NA; cdr3_aa: CAIAARGPLYGYTF; cdr3_nt: TGTGCCATCGCGGCCAGGGGCCCCCTATATGGCTACACCTTC
v_call: TRBV29-1; d_call: NA; j_call: TRBJ2-6; cdr3_length: 13; clone_size: NA; cdr3_aa: CSVGDVGANVLTF; cdr3_nt: TGCAGCGTTGGCGATGTTGGCGCCAACGTCCTGACTTTC
v_call: TRBV11-2; d_call: NA; j_call: TRBJ1-1; cdr3_length: 14; clone_size: NA; cdr3_aa: CASSSQGPITEAFF; cdr3_nt: TGTGCCAGCAGCTCCCAAGGGCCGATCACTGAAGCTTTCTTT
v_call: TRBV5-1; d_call: NA; j_call: TRBJ2-6; cdr3_length: 13; clone_size: few; cdr3_aa: CASSPGGANVLTF; cdr3_nt: TGCGCCAGCAGCCCCGGGGGGGCCAACGTCCTGACTTTC
v_call: TRBV4-3; d_call: NA; j_call: TRBJ2-1; cdr3_length: 18; clone_size: NA; cdr3_aa: CASSQAPTGAGAGNEQFF; cdr3_nt: TGCGCCAGCAGCCAAGCTCCCACAGGGGCGGGAGCGGGCAATGAGCAGTTCTTC
v_call: TRBV5-1; d_call: NA; j_call: TRBJ1-1; cdr3_length: 13; clone_size: NA; cdr3_aa: CASSPTMNTEAFF; cdr3_nt: TGCGCCAGCAGCCCCACAATGAACACTGAAGCTTTCTTT
v_call: TRBV4-3; d_call: NA; j_call: TRBJ2-1; cdr3_length: 11; clone_size: NA; cdr3_aa: CASSRYNEQFF; cdr3_nt: TGCGCCAGCAGCCGGTACAATGAGCAGTTCTTC
v_call: TRBV19; d_call: NA; j_call: TRBJ1-4; cdr3_length: 14; clone_size: NA; cdr3_aa: CASSPEPLRGKLFF; cdr3_nt: TGTGCCAGTAGTCCCGAGCCGCTTCGGGGAAAACTGTTTTTT
v_call: TRBV7-9; d_call: NA; j_call: TRBJ1-5; cdr3_length: 13; clone_size: NA; cdr3_aa: CASSLVAEEPQHF; cdr3_nt: TGTGCCAGCAGCTTAGTTGCCGAGGAGCCCCAGCATTTT
v_call: TRBV28; d_call: TRBD1; j_call: TRBJ2-7; cdr3_length: 14; clone_size: NA; cdr3_aa: CASTGRQGSYEQYF; cdr3_nt: TGTGCCAGCACGGGGCGACAGGGCTCCTACGAGCAGTACTTC
v_call: TRBV18; d_call: TRBD1; j_call: TRBJ1-2; cdr3_length: 17; clone_size: NA; cdr3_aa: CASSPVRGTVAADGYTF; cdr3_nt: TGTGCCAGCTCACCCGTTCGGGGGACAGTCGCCGCCGATGGCTACACCTTC
v_call: TRBV7-2; d_call: TRBD2; j_call: TRBJ2-3; cdr3_length: 15; clone_size: NA; cdr3_aa: CASSPGTSGGDTQYF; cdr3_nt: TGTGCCAGCAGCCCCGGGACTAGCGGGGGTGATACGCAGTATTTT